This T cell receptor beta chain was retrieved from a study of T-cell memory formation after mild COVID-19. Study-wide context: Most TCR clusters belonged to a single donor.

Trimming pared 8 bases from V and 2 bases from J, leaving 18 bases between. This CDR3 has 15 amino acids. Germline values: CDR1 LNHNV, CDR2 YYDKDF (reference sequence). Constant-segment primers were used for 5'RACE, and the resulting TCR alpha and TCR beta cDNA libraries carried sample barcodes and UMIs. Each CDR3 protein gets one entry after TCRdb re-called the 5' RACE reads with MiXCR. The table includes about 410,000 distinct CDR3 sequences, 23% detected once. The clonotype was recovered from an adult woman who had mild COVID-19 (a few samples of this study predate the infection). Cell type and time point are not known. Sequencing was carried out using PBMCs or a T cell subset sorted from them (not recorded which). The chain is built from TRBV15 and TRBJ2-5, with D perhaps matching TRBD2 (5 bases). DNA for the CDR3: TGTGCCACCTGCTTGGTTGGGAGACGGCAAGAGACCCAGTACTTC. Protein sequence: CATCLVGRRQETQYF.